The 30 T cell receptor beta chains listed next were all sequenced from one sample in a study of PD-1 blockade in classical Hodgkin lymphoma. Method: immunoSEQ multiplex PCR; TCRdb's copy keeps in-frame clones and lacks some. The profile shows about 17,000 clones, 65% to 80% of them singletons. Regarding time point: cycle 4 day 1 (C4D1), after 6 weeks of nivolumab. Every patient had relapsed following autologous stem cell transplantation, and cohorts differed in brentuximab vedotin exposure. Researchers report purifying CD4+ T cells from thawed PBMCs by magnetic negative selection. The sequencing used CD4+ T cells from blood, collected before the fourth cycle of nivolumab. The receptors shown here come from a human donor with classical Hodgkin lymphoma.

The gene calls are TRBV15 and TRBJ2-3; D may be TRBD2 (5 bases). The CDR3 consists of 13 residues. The germline gives CDR1 LNHNV, CDR2 YYDKDF (reference sequence). Trimming cost V 8 bases and J 0 bases, with 9 bases left between them. The CDR3 DNA follows: TGTGCCACCGTAGAGCGGAGCACAGATACGCAGTATTTT. As protein: CATVERSTDTQYF.

The chain links TRBV6-1 to TRBJ1-3; D gene uncertain. Trimming removed 4 bases from V and 2 bases from J, with 9 bases in between. Looked up from germline, CDR1 is MNHNS and CDR2 is SASEGT. This CDR3 is 14 amino acids long. CDR3 nucleotides: TGTGCCAGCAGTGGGATGGTAGCTGGAAACACCATATATTTT. Protein sequence: CASSGMVAGNTIYF.

V is TRBV7-6 and J is TRBJ2-7, with 7 positions matching TRBD1. The germline V gene has CDR1 SGHVS and CDR2 FNYEAQ. V lost 1 base to trimming and J lost 3 bases; unmatched junction nucleotides: 6. The CDR3 has 15 amino acids. CDR3 amino acids: CASSLVRDSNYEQYF. CDR3 DNA: TGTGCCAGCAGCTTAGTTCGGGACAGCAACTACGAGCAGTACTTC.

This chain links TRBV6-5 with TRBJ1-5, with 8 nucleotides matching TRBD1. This CDR3 has 14 amino acids. V dropped 8 bases and J dropped 5; count of bases not matched to a gene: 8. CDR1 is MNHEY and CDR2 is SVGAGI in the germline V gene. In DNA form, the CDR3 reads TGTGCCAGCCAACCTGCAGGGGGCGATCAGCCCCAGCATTTT. This gives the protein CASQPAGGDQPQHF.

This chain links TRBV19 with TRBJ1-5; D not resolved. Deletions cut 4 bases from V and 1 base from J, with 11 bases between. Germline CDR1 LNHDA, CDR2 SQIVND (reference sequence). The CDR3 is made up of 15 amino acids. CDR3 loop: CASSTPQRSNQPQHF. The CDR3 DNA sequence: TGTGCCAGTAGTACCCCCCAGAGAAGCAATCAGCCCCAGCATTTT.

The V gene is TRBV6-5, the J gene TRBJ2-1; D remains unclear. Germline assignment: CDR1 MNHEY and CDR2 SVGAGI. CDR3 length: 11 residues. V shed 9 bases and J shed 4 bases, with 7 bases lying between them. DNA of the CDR3: TGTGCCAGTAGGGCGTACAATGAGCAGTTCTTC. Amino acid sequence: CASRAYNEQFF.

Only one count was recorded for this clone. This chain joins TRBV5-6 and TRBJ1-1; the D gene is possibly TRBD1 (6 bases). Germline V gene data show CDR1 as SGHDT and CDR2 as YYEEEE. The ends were cut back, 4 bases at V and 0 bases at J, with 16 bases in the middle. This CDR3 contains 16 residues. The CDR3 DNA reads TGTGCCAGCAGCAAAAGACAGGACCCAATGAACACTGAAGCTTTCTTT. It is translated as CASSKRQDPMNTEAFF.

The V and J genes are TRBV7-9 and TRBJ2-2; TRBD1 aligns across 9 bases. After removal of 1 base from V and 2 bases from J, the junction contained 11 bases not matched to a gene. CDR1 SEHNR and CDR2 FQNEAQ come from the germline V gene (reference sequence). The CDR3 contains 19 residues. Here the CDR3 DNA reads TGTGCCAGCAGCTTAGTAGGGGGACAGGGAAGTAGCAACACCGGGGAGCTGTTTTTT. Its translation: CASSLVGGQGSSNTGELFF.

The chain recombines TRBV1 with TRBJ1-2. TRBV1 is classified as a pseudogene. This CDR3 spans 14 amino acids. CDR3 residues: CTTSDGLTNYGYTF. CDR3 nucleotide sequence: TGCACCACCAGCGATGGACTTACTAACTATGGCTACACCTTC.

The chain joins TRBV2 to TRBJ2-1; the match to TRBD1 covers 7 bases. The junction had 13 bases not matched to a gene; V was cut back by 6 bases and J by 5 bases. The CDR3 consists of 16 residues. Per the germline V gene, CDR1 is SNHLY and CDR2 is FYNNEI. CDR3 residues: CASRPPTGSMDNEQFF. The CDR3 nucleotides are TGTGCCAGCAGACCCCCGACAGGGAGTATGGACAATGAGCAGTTCTTC.

The CDR3 DNA reads TGTGCCAGCAGCTTAGGGACAGGAGACTATGGCTACACCTTC. Translated: CASSLGTGDYGYTF. The V gene is TRBV5-4, the J gene TRBJ1-2, with TRBD1 matching 8 bases. Germline V gene data show CDR1 as SGHNT and CDR2 as YYREEE (reference sequence). Trimming cost V 2 bases and J 3 bases; bases outside gene matches: 3. The CDR3 consists of 14 residues.

The genes are TRBV10-3 and TRBJ2-1, with 9 bases lining up with TRBD1. This CDR3 region has 13 residues. CDR1 ENHRY and CDR2 SYGVKD come from the germline V gene. The J segment lost 8 bases and the V segment lost 5 bases, leaving 4 bases of the junction unmatched. Here the CDR3 DNA reads TGTGCCATCAGTTGGACAGGGGTAGATGAGCAGTTCTTC. This sequence encodes CAISWTGVDEQFF.

The chain carries TRBV10-3 and TRBJ1-5; D perhaps matches TRBD1 (5 bases). The V gene's germline CDR1 is ENHRY and CDR2 SYGVKD. Deletions cut 0 bases from V and 4 bases from J, with 7 bases between. This CDR3 is 14 amino acids long. The CDR3 DNA reads TGTGCCATCAGTGAGTCCGGGGGGAATCAGCCCCAGCATTTT. This sequence encodes CAISESGGNQPQHF.

The V call is TRBV10-3, the J call TRBJ1-2, with TRBD1 matching over 7 bases. This CDR3 is built from 13 residues. V shed 3 bases and J 4 bases; nucleotides not matched to a gene: 2. Germline loops: CDR1 ENHRY, CDR2 SYGVKD. CDR3 bases: TGTGCCATCAGTGACTCAGGGGGCTATGGCTACACCTTC. It yields the protein CAISDSGGYGYTF.

The V call is TRBV15, the J call TRBJ2-1, with 14 positions matching TRBD2. Germline V gene sequence: CDR1 LNHNV, CDR2 YYDKDF (reference sequence). Unmatched junction bases numbered 5, after V lost 2 bases and J lost 8 bases. This CDR3 is 16 amino acids long. DNA of the CDR3: TGTGCCACCAGCAGACGAGAGACTAGCGGGAGGGATGAGCAGTTCTTC. This gives the protein CATSRRETSGRDEQFF.

The CDR3 coding sequence is TGTGCCAGCAGCTTGTATGGGACTCAAGTCTACGAGCAGTACTTC. Amino acids: CASSLYGTQVYEQYF. The genes are TRBV5-4 and TRBJ2-7; the D gene is possibly TRBD2 (6 bases). The CDR3 loop spans 15 amino acids. Trimming cost V 1 base and J 3 bases, with 14 bases left between them. Germline V gene data show CDR1 as SGHNT and CDR2 as YYREEE (reference sequence).

The chain is built from TRBV10-1 and TRBJ2-2, with 8 positions matching TRBD2. V was pared by 4 bases and J by 7 bases, with 5 bases of the junction left unmatched. The CDR3 is made up of 14 amino acids. Germline CDR1 reads WNHNN; CDR2 reads SYGVQD (reference sequence). The CDR3 spells CASSGLAFNGELFF. CDR3 nucleotide sequence: TGCGCCAGCAGTGGACTAGCGTTCAACGGGGAGCTGTTTTTT.

This chain joins TRBV10-1 and TRBJ2-7, with 7 nucleotides matching TRBD2. The trim removed 4 bases at V and 7 bases at J, leaving 13 bases unmatched. CDR3 length: 15 amino acids. Germline V gives CDR1 WNHNN, CDR2 SYGVQD (reference sequence). CDR3 bases: TGCGCCAGCAGTGCTAATTTAGGCGGGAGCGGGGAGCAGTACTTC. Amino acid sequence: CASSANLGGSGEQYF.

J is TRBJ1-1 and V is TRBV7-6; the match to TRBD1 covers 8 bases. Germline CDR1 SGHVS, CDR2 FNYEAQ. V shed 6 bases and J 4 bases; nucleotides not matched to a gene: 4. This CDR3 has 13 amino acids. CDR3 sequence reads: CASSSTGATEAFF. The CDR3 DNA reads as TGTGCCAGCAGTTCGACAGGGGCCACTGAAGCTTTCTTT.

This chain uses TRBV11-3 with TRBJ2-5; D may be TRBD2 (6 bases). V lost 1 base and J 4 bases, leaving 7 bases between the germline ends. The CDR3 has 13 residues. The germline V gene has CDR1 SGHNT and CDR2 YENEEA. The CDR3 DNA follows: TGTGCCAGCAGCTTAGTCGGGGGAGAGACCCAGTACTTC. This sequence encodes CASSLVGGETQYF.

V is TRBV11-2 and J is TRBJ2-5, with D unresolved. The CDR3 covers 18 residues. With 0 bases removed from V and 5 bases from J, the gap between germline ends came to 22 bases. The germline CDR1 and CDR2 sequences are SGHAT and FQNNGV. The CDR3 DNA follows: TGTGCCAGCAGCTTAGATTGGATTGGAGACCCCGGCCGGGAGACCCAGTACTTC. Translated, it gives CASSLDWIGDPGRETQYF.

The chain couples TRBV28 to TRBJ1-1; no clear D gene. Trimming removed 2 bases at V and 11 bases at J, with 12 bases between. The CDR3 is 12 residues long. Germline lookup yields CDR1 MDHEN and CDR2 SYDVKM. The chain's CDR3 is CASSLQLTGAFF. The CDR3, as DNA: TGTGCCAGCAGTTTACAGCTTACGGGGGCTTTCTTT.

The chain couples TRBV7-8 to TRBJ2-1; D may be TRBD1 (6 bases). Germline CDR1 is SGHVS and CDR2 is FQNEAQ. V was cut by 5 bases and J by 7 bases, with 18 bases left in between. The CDR3 extends over 15 amino acids. In DNA form, the CDR3 reads TGTGCCAGCAGCCCACAGGGCGGTTCACTAAATGAGCAGTTCTTC. This gives the protein CASSPQGGSLNEQFF.

This clone was counted only a few times. This chain connects TRBV29-1 to TRBJ1-1; D is uncertain. The CDR3 loop spans 13 amino acids. The germline CDR1 and CDR2 sequences are SQVTM and ANQGSEA. Trimming took off 6 bases at V and 0 bases at J, with 11 bases between the two ends. The CDR3 DNA reads TGCAGCGTCGAACGATCAGTGAACACTGAAGCTTTCTTT. Translated: CSVERSVNTEAFF.

The V and J genes are TRBV29-1 and TRBJ2-6; 9 nucleotides align to TRBD1. Germline CDR1 SQVTM, CDR2 ANQGSEA. The trim removed 6 bases at V and 0 bases at J, leaving 3 bases unmatched. The length of the CDR3 is 15 residues. CDR3 residues: CSVTGGSSGANVLTF. CDR3 nucleotide sequence: TGCAGCGTAACAGGGGGCTCCTCTGGGGCCAACGTCCTGACTTTC.

The gene calls are TRBV5-1 and TRBJ2-5, with 14 bases fitting TRBD2. This CDR3 contains 16 residues. Trimming removed 0 bases from V and 4 bases from J; junction bases left unmatched: 2. Per germline, CDR1 SGHRS and CDR2 YFSETQ. CDR3 in DNA: TGCGCCAGCAGCTTGGCTGGGACTAGCGGGAGAGAGACCCAGTACTTC. Residues: CASSLAGTSGRETQYF.

This clone came up a few times. This chain connects TRBV9 to TRBJ2-2; 13 bases map to TRBD2. The CDR3 totals 17 residues. V gave up 0 bases and J gave up 7 bases; unmatched junction bases: 6. The germline V gene encodes CDR1 SGDLS and CDR2 YYNGEE. The CDR3 DNA reads as TGTGCCAGCAGCGTAGGACTAGCGGGAGGTTTCGGCGGGGAGCTGTTTTTT. Encoded protein: CASSVGLAGGFGGELFF.

The count of this clone is one. The chain links TRBV29-1 to TRBJ1-2, with D possibly being TRBD1 (6 bases). Per germline, CDR1 SQVTM and CDR2 ANQGSEA. Trimming removed 6 bases from V and 5 bases from J, with 22 bases in between. This CDR3 has 15 residues. The CDR3 sequence: CSVPLDGGRSYGYTF. Here the CDR3 DNA reads TGCAGCGTCCCCCTAGACGGGGGGCGTTCTTATGGCTACACCTTC.

The rearrangement uses TRBV6-1 and TRBJ1-1; 8 bases are shared with TRBD1. Germline assignment: CDR1 MNHNS and CDR2 SASEGT. The V and J ends lost 0 bases and 3 bases, in that order; junction bases with no gene match: 6. This CDR3 has 16 amino acids. CDR3 in amino acids: CASSEALPTGDTEAFF. CDR3 bases: TGTGCCAGCAGTGAAGCCCTCCCGACAGGGGACACTGAAGCTTTCTTT.

This sequence joins TRBV19 and TRBJ2-1, with 7 bases that match TRBD2. The J segment lost 1 base and the V segment lost 6 bases, leaving 0 bases of the junction unmatched. The CDR3 covers 13 residues. CDR1 LNHDA and CDR2 SQIVND come from the germline V gene (reference sequence). The CDR3 DNA is TGTGCCAGTAGAGCGGGGTCCTACAATGAGCAGTTCTTC. Protein sequence: CASRAGSYNEQFF.